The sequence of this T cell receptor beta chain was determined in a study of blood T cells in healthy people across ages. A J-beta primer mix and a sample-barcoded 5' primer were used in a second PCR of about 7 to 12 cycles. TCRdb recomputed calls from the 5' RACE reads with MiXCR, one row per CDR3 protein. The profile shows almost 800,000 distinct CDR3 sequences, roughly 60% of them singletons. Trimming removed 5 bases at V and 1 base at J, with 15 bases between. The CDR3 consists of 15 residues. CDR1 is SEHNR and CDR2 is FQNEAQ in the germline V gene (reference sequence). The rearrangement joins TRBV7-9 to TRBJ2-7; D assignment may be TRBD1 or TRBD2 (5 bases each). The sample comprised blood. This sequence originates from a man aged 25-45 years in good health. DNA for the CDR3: TGTGCCAGCAGCGCTACTCGGGACGGGTCCTACGAGCAGTACTTC. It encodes CASSATRDGSYEQYF.